Listed here is a single T cell receptor (beta chain). Its antigen remains unknown. The sample comes from a study of T cell responses to AZD1222 COVID-19 vaccine. Background on the study: Whether given at about 4 or about 12 weeks, second doses were pooled.

Some clones are missing from TCRdb's copy, which holds only in-frame ones; the method was immunoSEQ multiplex PCR. The repertoire holds about 120,000 clones, with approximately 90% as singletons. Overall study results and limits: Recipients of AZD1222 seropositive at baseline numbered only 5 to 7. Repertoire sampling was restricted to post-peak T cell response timepoints.

Germline V lookup: CDR1 MGHDK, CDR2 SYGVNS. The V and J ends lost 4 bases and 1 base respectively, with 19 bases between them. This CDR3 spans 17 amino acids. The receptor comes from an adult in good health. The chain carries TRBV25-1 and TRBJ2-5, with D perhaps matching TRBD2 (6 bases). The sequencing here drew on peripheral blood, taken on day 0 of AZD1222 vaccination. DNA of the CDR3: TGTGCCAGCAGTGCCGGAGGGTCAGGCGGGGTCCAAGAGACCCAGTACTTC. It encodes CASSAGGSGGVQETQYF. Together with reference TRBV25-1 and TRBJ2-5, the CDR3 gives the full variable domain: EADIYQTPRYLVIGTGKKITLECSQTMGHDKMYWYQQDPGMELHLIHYSYGVNSTEKGDLSSESTVSRIRTEHFPLTLESARPSHTSQYLCASSAGGSGGVQETQYFGPGTRLLVL.